This TCR beta chain was found in a study of blood T cell repertoires in COVID-19. Study-wide background: Sites in the United States, Italy and Spain provided acute and convalescent COVID-19 samples. Sources were T cells, B-cell-depleted T cells, or PBMCs; the material itself was cDNA or gDNA.

Source study methods: Amplification of reference gene primers was used by the study to estimate nucleated cell counts. The data were produced by immunoSEQ multiplex PCR, yet TCRdb's version contains in-frame clones alone and is incomplete. V and J calls and clone size are as listed in that table; D and trimming were resolved from the DNA. This table holds 30,000 to 40,000 clones, 80% found once. This clone has more than one count but fewer than ten. Sequencing used peripheral blood. The sequence came from a man older than 75 with acute or convalescent COVID-19.

CDR3 amino acids: CASSHSDRGVSSYEQYF. Written as DNA, the CDR3 is TGTGCCAGCAGCCACTCGGACAGGGGCGTTAGCTCCTACGAGCAGTACTTC. The rearrangement links TRBV13 to TRBJ2-7, with 9 positions matching TRBD1. V lost 5 bases to trimming and J lost 0 bases; unmatched junction nucleotides: 11. The CDR3 totals 17 residues. Per germline, CDR1 PRHDT and CDR2 FYEKMQ (reference sequence).